This T cell receptor (beta chain) originates from a study of tumor-infiltrating lymphocytes in primary liver carcinoma (dated by TCRdb to between 2016 and 2019). Background on the whole study: Of the five patients (three men and two women, aged 30 to 69 years), four had hepatocellular carcinoma and one had combined HCC and intrahepatic cholangiocarcinoma. The study combined TCRbeta repertoire sequencing, expression microarrays and whole-exome sequencing across five regions of each liver tumor, with adjacent normal tissue and blood. The five patients had tumors of stage T1-T3 N0M0, with maximum diameters ranging from roughly 4.2 to 10 cm. TCRbeta repertoire sequencing covered 35 specimens from 5 patients: about 25 tumor regions, 5 adjacent noncancerous liver tissues and 5 peripheral blood samples. Each sample produced roughly 3.5 to 7.13 million productive TCRbeta reads, and read depth showed no significant difference between tissue types. Reproducibility between technical replicate repertoires was high, with correlation coefficients above 0.95 and mean shared-clone rates approximately 0.9. To link TCRbeta repertoire diversity with the local molecular phenotype, the roughly 25 tumor region samples were profiled using Agilent mRNA microarrays.

Without any cell sorting, total RNA and DNA were extracted together from 20-30 mg of bulk tissue using the AllPrep DNA/RNA mini kit. Five patients with histopathologically diagnosed primary liver carcinoma underwent surgical resection in China between 2015 and March 2016. Chronic HBV infection was present in the patients, and the patients were treatment-naive at sampling. Five spatially separated regions were sampled from each tumor: the superior, inferior, left-lateral and right-lateral poles, plus the tumor centre. According to histology, viable tumor cells made up more than 75% of every tumor sample. Fresh tumor and adjacent tissue pieces were bisected; one half was stored in RNAlater at -80°C, the other sent for histology. The CDR3, cysteine through phenylalanine, is 15 amino acids long. Of the read, only the CDR3 DNA is kept; its 45 bases are in frame from base 1. CDR1 SGHDN and CDR2 FVKESK were looked up in the germline V gene.

General conclusions and limits of the study: Repertoire overlap was found to be higher between tumor regions (mean roughly 35%) than between tumor-adjacent (around 17%) or tumor-blood (approximately 15%) pairs, consistent with antigen-driven expansion. The study included only five patients, and the authors note findings should be validated in a larger study. Since the samples were bulk and unsorted, there was no way to compare CD4+ and CD8+ T cell repertoires. Only the TCR beta chain was sequenced, which likely underestimates true repertoire diversity because unpaired alpha chains were not captured. Only about 8-24% of top clones were present in all five regions of a tumor, suggesting spatial heterogeneity of tumor-infiltrating T cells. Compared with blood, tumors had a significantly larger share of the repertoire taken up by the top 250 clones (p = 0.039).

A constant-region primer and ProtoScript II reverse transcriptase were used to reverse-transcribe TCRbeta-specific cDNA from around 530 ng total RNA. The TCRbeta libraries were prepared through three rounds of nested multiplex PCR following a slightly modified ARM-PCR procedure. The first two PCR rounds used multiplex TRBV1-TRBV30 forward primers with a Cbeta reverse primer, each for approximately 9 cycles. Sample barcodes and Illumina adapters were added in a final 25-cycle PCR with Deep VentR polymerase. Before sequencing, amplicons of 200-500 bp were purified from gel using a QIAquick gel extraction kit. An Illumina HiSeq 2500 was used to sequence the TCRbeta amplicons, generating 250-bp paired-end reads. From the authors' description of their analysis: To recover full CDR3 sequences, reads were quality-trimmed using Trimmomatic v0.33 and paired reads were then merged using FLASH v1.2.11. V, D and J germline segments were assigned to the rearranged TCRbeta sequences using MiGEC v1.2.1b. Clonotype statistics, along with Shannon-Wiener diversity indices, were calculated using VDJtools v1.0.0. To cut down on sampling bias, every analysis after diversity analysis relied on just the 250 most abundant clonotypes from each sample. Clones were called with MiXCR by TCRdb after fastp trimmed the public reads at Q25, and only in-frame beta chains were retained. Each entry merges the rows of one CDR3 protein and shows their most common DNA and genes. The V and J calls were not made by the authors but by TCRdb's processing. The sample table shows 20,000 to 25,000 distinct CDR3 sequences, and nearly 80% are seen once. The top ten clones comprise roughly 42% of the sample.

Concerning this clonotype itself: There is no known antigen for this receptor. The junction does not match germline at one end; this may be a read error.

This receptor chain uses TRBV14 and TRBJ2-7, with TRBD2 perhaps the D gene, on 6 matching bases. The receptor comes from a woman between 25 and 40 years old with primary liver carcinoma and hepatitis B virus infection. The sequenced sample was liver tumor tissue from sampling region 1. The cell subset or site label corresponds to: tumor region T1, superior pole. The CDR3 has the sequence CASSQAAGIDYVQYF. The sequenced DNA is TGTGCCAGCAGCCAGGCGGCGGGGATTGATTACGTGCAGTACTTC.